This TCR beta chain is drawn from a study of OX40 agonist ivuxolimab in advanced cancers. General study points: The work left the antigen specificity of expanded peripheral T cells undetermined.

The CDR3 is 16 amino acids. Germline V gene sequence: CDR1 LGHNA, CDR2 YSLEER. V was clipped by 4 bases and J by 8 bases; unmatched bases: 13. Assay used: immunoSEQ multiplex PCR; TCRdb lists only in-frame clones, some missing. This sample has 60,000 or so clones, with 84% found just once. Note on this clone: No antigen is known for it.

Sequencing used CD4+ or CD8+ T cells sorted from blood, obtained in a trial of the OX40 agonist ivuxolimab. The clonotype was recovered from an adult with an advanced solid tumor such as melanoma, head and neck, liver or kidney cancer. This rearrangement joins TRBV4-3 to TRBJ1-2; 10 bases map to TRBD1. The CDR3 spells CASSLDDRGLGLGYTF. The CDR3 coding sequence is TGCGCCAGCAGCCTCGATGACAGGGGGCTGGGACTCGGCTACACCTTC.